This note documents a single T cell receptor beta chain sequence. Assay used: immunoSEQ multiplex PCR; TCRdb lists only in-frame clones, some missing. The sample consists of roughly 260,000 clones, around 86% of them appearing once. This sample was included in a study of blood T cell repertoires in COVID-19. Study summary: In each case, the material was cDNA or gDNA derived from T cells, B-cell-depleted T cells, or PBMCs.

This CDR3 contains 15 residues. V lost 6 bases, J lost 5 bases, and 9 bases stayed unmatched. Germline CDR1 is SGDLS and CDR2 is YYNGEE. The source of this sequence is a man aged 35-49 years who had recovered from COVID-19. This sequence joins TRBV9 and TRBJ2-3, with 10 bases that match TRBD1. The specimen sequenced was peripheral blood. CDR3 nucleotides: TGTGCCAGCAACGCCGTGACAGGGGGCCTAGATACGCAGTATTTT. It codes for CASNAVTGGLDTQYF. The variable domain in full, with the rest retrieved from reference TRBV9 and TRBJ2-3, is DSGVTQTPKHLITATGQRVTLRCSPRSGDLSVYWYQQSLDQGLQFLIQYYNGEERAKGNILERFSAQQFPDLHSELNLSSLELGDSALYFCASNAVTGGLDTQYFGPGTRLTVL.